The text below deals with one T cell receptor beta chain. This sample stems from a study of blood T cell repertoires in COVID-19. Generated by immunoSEQ multiplex PCR, the TCRdb table keeps only in-frame clones and is missing some. The repertoire includes under 200,000 clones, approximately 90% of them detected once, and roughly 1.9% sits in the top ten. The CDR3 is 16 residues long. Germline V gene lookup returns CDR1 SGHAT and CDR2 FQNNGV. Trimming cost V 2 bases and J 4 bases; bases outside gene matches: 9. The material sequenced was peripheral blood. This receptor was taken from a man in his forties or fifties who had recovered from COVID-19. The chain is built from TRBV11-2 and TRBJ2-5; TRBD2 matches at 8 bases. CDR3 residues: CASSLRGGRELETQYF. CDR3 DNA sequence: TGTGCCAGCAGCTTACGGGGGGGGCGGGAATTAGAGACCCAGTACTTC.